These T cell receptor beta chains were read from a single sample in a study of blood T cell repertoires in COVID-19. This table comes from immunoSEQ multiplex PCR, and its TCRdb copy is limited to in-frame clones, with some not included. Of about 200,000 clones listed, 85% are singletons. What was sequenced was PBMCs or T cells enriched from blood (not recorded which). The receptor source for this set is a man aged 40-49 years who had recovered from COVID-19. CDR3s include the opening cysteine and the closing phenylalanine or tryptophan. Fields, in order: J gene, D gene, V gene, clone size, CDR3 protein, CDR3 DNA. A D gene is named only where the DNA matches it firmly. Clone size, where shown, is once, few, many, or a class for clones that have expanded.

TRBJ2-5	.	TRBV7-6	.	CASSSREQETQYF	TGTGCCAGCAGCTCCCGGGAACAAGAGACCCAGTACTTC
TRBJ1-2	TRBD1	TRBV7-3	few	CASSSGQNYGYTF	TGTGCCAGCAGCTCGGGACAGAACTATGGCTACACCTTC
TRBJ2-3	TRBD2	TRBV6-4	few	CASSDASGRGTDTQYF	TGTGCCAGCAGTGACGCGAGCGGGAGGGGCACAGATACGCAGTATTTT
TRBJ2-1	TRBD1	TRBV27	.	CASRPSTGVGNEQFF	TGTGCCAGCAGACCCTCTACAGGGGTTGGAAATGAGCAGTTCTTC
TRBJ2-1	TRBD2	TRBV19	.	CASSPTSGRLNEQFF	TGTGCCAGTAGTCCAACTAGCGGGAGACTGAATGAGCAGTTCTTC
TRBJ1-2	TRBD1	TRBV28	few	CASSSGQGTGYTF	TGTGCCAGCAGTTCGGGACAGGGGACGGGCTACACCTTC
TRBJ1-3	.	TRBV7-8	.	CASSSQGRGGNTIYF	TGTGCCAGCAGCTCGCAGGGGCGTGGTGGAAACACCATATATTTT
TRBJ2-3	.	TRBV27	.	CASSWSGSSTDTQYF	TGTGCCAGCAGCTGGAGCGGGTCTAGCACAGATACGCAGTATTTT
TRBJ2-7	TRBD1	TRBV19	.	CASTDRTGFEQYF	TGTGCCAGTACTGACCGGACAGGGTTCGAGCAGTACTTC
TRBJ2-5	.	TRBV19	.	CATSGFQETQYF	TGTGCCACATCGGGATTTCAAGAGACCCAGTACTTC